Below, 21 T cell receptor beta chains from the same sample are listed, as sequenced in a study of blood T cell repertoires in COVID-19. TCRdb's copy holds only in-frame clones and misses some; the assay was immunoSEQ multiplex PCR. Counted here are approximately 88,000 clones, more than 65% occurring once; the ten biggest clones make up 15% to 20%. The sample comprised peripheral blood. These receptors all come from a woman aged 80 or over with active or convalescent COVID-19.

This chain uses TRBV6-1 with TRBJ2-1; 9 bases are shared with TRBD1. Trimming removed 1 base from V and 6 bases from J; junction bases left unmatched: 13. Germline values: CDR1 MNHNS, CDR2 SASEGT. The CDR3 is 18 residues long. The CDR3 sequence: CASSEGAEQGAPGNEQFF. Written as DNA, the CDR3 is TGTGCCAGCAGTGAAGGGGCCGAACAGGGGGCCCCCGGCAATGAGCAGTTCTTC.

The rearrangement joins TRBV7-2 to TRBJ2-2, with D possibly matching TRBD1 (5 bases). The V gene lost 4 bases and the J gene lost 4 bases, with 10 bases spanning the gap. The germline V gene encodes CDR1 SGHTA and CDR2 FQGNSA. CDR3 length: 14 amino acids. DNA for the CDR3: TGTGCCAGCAGCTCCACAAGGGGCACCGGGGAGCTGTTTTTT. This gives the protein CASSSTRGTGELFF.

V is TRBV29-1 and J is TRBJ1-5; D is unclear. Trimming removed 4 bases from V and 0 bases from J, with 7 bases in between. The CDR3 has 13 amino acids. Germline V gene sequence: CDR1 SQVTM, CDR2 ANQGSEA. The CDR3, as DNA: TGCAGCGTTGTCTCAGATAGCAATCAGCCCCAGCATTTT. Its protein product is CSVVSDSNQPQHF.

The CDR3 bases are TGTGCCAGCAGCAAAACAGGGGGCCTACCTGAGGGTGAGCAGTTCTTC. Protein: CASSKTGGLPEGEQFF. J is TRBJ2-1 and V is TRBV7-6; 9 nucleotides agree with TRBD1. This CDR3 contains 16 residues. Per the germline V gene, CDR1 is SGHVS and CDR2 is FNYEAQ. V dropped 5 bases and J dropped 9; count of bases not matched to a gene: 14.

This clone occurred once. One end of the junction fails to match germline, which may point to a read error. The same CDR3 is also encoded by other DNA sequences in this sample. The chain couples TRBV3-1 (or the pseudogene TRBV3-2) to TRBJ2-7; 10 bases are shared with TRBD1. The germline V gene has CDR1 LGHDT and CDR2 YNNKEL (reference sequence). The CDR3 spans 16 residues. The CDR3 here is CASSLLLGQGTYEQYF. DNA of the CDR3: TGTGCCAGCAGCCTCTTACTGGGACAGGGGACCTACGAGCAGTACTTT.

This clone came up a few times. CDR3 sequence reads: CASSTGTGNSPLHF. CDR3 DNA sequence: TGTGCCAGCAGCACCGGGACAGGGAATTCACCCCTCCACTTT. This chain uses TRBV6-4 with TRBJ1-6, with 9 nucleotides matching TRBD1. Germline V gene lookup returns CDR1 MRHNA and CDR2 SNTAGT. The trim removed 6 bases at V and 7 bases at J, leaving 4 bases unmatched. CDR3 size: 14 residues.

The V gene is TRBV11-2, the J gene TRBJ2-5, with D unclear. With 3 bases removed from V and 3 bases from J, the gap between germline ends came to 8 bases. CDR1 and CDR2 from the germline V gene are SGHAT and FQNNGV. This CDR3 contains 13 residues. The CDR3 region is CASSFGQEETQYF. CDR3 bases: TGTGCCAGCAGCTTTGGTCAGGAAGAGACCCAGTACTTC.

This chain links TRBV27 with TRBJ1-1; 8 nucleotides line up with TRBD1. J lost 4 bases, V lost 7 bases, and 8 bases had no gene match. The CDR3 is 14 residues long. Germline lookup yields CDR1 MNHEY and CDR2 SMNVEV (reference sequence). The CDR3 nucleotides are TGTGCCAGCATGCGGACAGGGTCGGGCACTGAAGCTTTCTTT. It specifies CASMRTGSGTEAFF.

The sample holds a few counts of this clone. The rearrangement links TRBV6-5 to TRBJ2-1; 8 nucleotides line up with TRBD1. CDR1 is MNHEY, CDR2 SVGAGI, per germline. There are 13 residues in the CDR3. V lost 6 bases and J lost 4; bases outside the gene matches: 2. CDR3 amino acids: CASRGTGYNEQFF. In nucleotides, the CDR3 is TGTGCCAGCAGAGGGACAGGTTACAATGAGCAGTTCTTC.

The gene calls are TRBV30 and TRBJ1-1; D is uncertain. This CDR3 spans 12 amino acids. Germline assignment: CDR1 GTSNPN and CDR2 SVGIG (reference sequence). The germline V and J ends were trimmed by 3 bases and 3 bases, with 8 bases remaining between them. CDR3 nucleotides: TGTGCCTGGAGCATGACTTACACTGAAGCTTTCTTT. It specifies CAWSMTYTEAFF. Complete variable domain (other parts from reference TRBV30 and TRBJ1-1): SQTIHQWPATLVQPVGSPLSLECTVEGTSNPNLYWYRQAAGRGLQLLFYSVGIGQISSEVPQNLSASRPQDRQFILSSKKLLLSDSGFYLCAWSMTYTEAFFGQGTRLTVV.

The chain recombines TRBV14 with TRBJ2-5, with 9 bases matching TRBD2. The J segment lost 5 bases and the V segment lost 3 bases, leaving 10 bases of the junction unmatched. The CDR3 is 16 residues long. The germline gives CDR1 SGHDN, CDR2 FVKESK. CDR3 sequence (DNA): TGTGCCAGCAGCCATCTACCGGGACTAGCCCTTGAGACCCAGTACTTC. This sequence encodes CASSHLPGLALETQYF.

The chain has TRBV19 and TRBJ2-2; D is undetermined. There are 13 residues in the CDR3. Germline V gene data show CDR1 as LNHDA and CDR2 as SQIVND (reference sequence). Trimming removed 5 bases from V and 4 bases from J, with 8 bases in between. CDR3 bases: TGTGCCAGTAGTCTCGGCGGCACCGGGGAGCTGTTTTTT. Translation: CASSLGGTGELFF.

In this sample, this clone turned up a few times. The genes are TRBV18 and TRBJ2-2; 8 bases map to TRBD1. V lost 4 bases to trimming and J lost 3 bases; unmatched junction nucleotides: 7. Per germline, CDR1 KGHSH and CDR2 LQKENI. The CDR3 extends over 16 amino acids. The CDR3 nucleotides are TGTGCCAGCTCACTCTGGTCAGGGGGCGACACCGGGGAGCTGTTTTTT. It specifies CASSLWSGGDTGELFF.

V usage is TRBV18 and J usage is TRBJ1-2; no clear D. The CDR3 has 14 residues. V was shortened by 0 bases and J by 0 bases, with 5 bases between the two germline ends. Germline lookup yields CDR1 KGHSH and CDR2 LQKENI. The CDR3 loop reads CASSPPQANYGYTF. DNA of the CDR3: TGTGCCAGCTCACCACCGCAGGCTAACTATGGCTACACCTTC.

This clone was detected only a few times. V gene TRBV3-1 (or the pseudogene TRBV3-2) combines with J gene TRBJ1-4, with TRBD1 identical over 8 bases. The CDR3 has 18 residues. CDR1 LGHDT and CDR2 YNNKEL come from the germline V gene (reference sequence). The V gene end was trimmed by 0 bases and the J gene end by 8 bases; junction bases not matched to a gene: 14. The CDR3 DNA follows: TGTGCCAGCAGCCAAGATCGAAGGGGACAGGCCAACCGAGAAAAACTGTTTTTT. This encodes CASSQDRRGQANREKLFF.

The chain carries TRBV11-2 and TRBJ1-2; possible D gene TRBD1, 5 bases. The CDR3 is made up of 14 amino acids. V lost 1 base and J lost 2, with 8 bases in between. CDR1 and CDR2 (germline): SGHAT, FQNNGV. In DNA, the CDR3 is TGTGCCAGCAGCTTAGTGGGGCCGAACTATGGCTACACCTTC. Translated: CASSLVGPNYGYTF.

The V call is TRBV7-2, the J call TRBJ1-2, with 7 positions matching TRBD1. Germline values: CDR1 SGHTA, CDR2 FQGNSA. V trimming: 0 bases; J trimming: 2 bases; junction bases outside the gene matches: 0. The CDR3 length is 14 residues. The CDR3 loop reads CASSLATGNYGYTF. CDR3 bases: TGTGCCAGCAGCTTAGCGACAGGGAACTATGGCTACACCTTC.

The CDR3 is CASSLVEDTEAFF. The DNA for the CDR3 is TGTGCCAGCAGCTTAGTCGAGGACACTGAAGCTTTCTTT. This chain links TRBV7-2 with TRBJ1-1, with D unresolved. V gave up 1 base and J gave up 3 bases, with 6 bases separating them. The germline V gene encodes CDR1 SGHTA and CDR2 FQGNSA. CDR3 length: 13 amino acids. Complete variable domain (other parts from reference TRBV7-2 and TRBJ1-1): GAGVSQSPSNKVTEKGKDVELRCDPISGHTALYWYRQSLGQGLEFLIYFQGNSAPDKSGLPSDRFSAERTGGSVSTLTIQRTQQEDSAVYLCASSLVEDTEAFFGQGTRLTVV.

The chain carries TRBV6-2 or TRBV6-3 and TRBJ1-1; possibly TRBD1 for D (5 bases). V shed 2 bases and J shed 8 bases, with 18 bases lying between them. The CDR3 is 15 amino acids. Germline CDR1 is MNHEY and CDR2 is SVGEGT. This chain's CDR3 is CASSYMQGRRLEAFF. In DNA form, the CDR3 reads TGTGCCAGCAGTTACATGCAGGGAAGGCGCCTCGAAGCTTTCTTT.

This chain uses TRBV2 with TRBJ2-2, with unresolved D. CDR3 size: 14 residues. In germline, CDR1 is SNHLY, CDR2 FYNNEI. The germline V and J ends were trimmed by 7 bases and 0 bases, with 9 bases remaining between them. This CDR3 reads CASNLYANTGELFF. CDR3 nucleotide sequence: TGTGCCAGCAACTTATACGCGAACACCGGGGAGCTGTTTTTT.

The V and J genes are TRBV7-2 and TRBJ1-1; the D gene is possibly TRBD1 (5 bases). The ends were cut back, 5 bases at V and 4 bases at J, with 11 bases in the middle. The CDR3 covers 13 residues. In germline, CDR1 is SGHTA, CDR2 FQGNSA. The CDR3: CASSPSGGTEAFF. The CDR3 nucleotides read TGTGCCAGCAGCCCTAGCGGGGGCACTGAAGCTTTCTTT. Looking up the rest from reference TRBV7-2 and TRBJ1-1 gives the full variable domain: GAGVSQSPSNKVTEKGKDVELRCDPISGHTALYWYRQSLGQGLEFLIYFQGNSAPDKSGLPSDRFSAERTGGSVSTLTIQRTQQEDSAVYLCASSPSGGTEAFFGQGTRLTVV.